One sample yielded the 14 T cell receptor beta chains listed below, sequenced in a study of T cells in Graves' hyperthyroidism and ophthalmopathy (dated by TCRdb to between 2017 and 2020). The library was produced with multiplex PCR. Sequenced on an Illumina HiSeq 2000. Amplification of TCR beta CDR3 regions was carried out from RNA transcripts. The TCR CDR3 was subjected to a first round of RT-PCR using the HTBI primer set and the Qiagen OneStep RT-PCR kit. TCRdb reprocessing: public reads trimmed at Q25 with fastp, clones called with MiXCR, in-frame beta chains kept. A single entry per CDR3 protein holds the most common genes and DNA from its merged rows. The sample table holds about 570,000 distinct CDR3 sequences, of which around 45% were seen once. Jointly, the top ten make up around 17% of the sample. The sequencing sample was made of peripheral blood or thyroid tissue (not recorded which). The receptor source for this set is an adult woman with Graves' disease, either hyperthyroidism or ophthalmopathy (not recorded which).

This clonotype has just one count. V gene TRBV29-1 combines with J gene TRBJ2-5; D is undetermined. The CDR3 runs to 13 residues. Trimming pared 3 bases from V and 2 bases from J, leaving 10 bases between. The germline V gene has CDR1 SQVTM and CDR2 ANQGSEA. The DNA for the CDR3 is TGCAGCGTTGATCGGTCGGCTCAAGAGACCCAGTACTTC. Translated: CSVDRSAQETQYF.

At least ten counts were recorded for this clonotype. The chain links TRBV12-3 or TRBV12-4 to TRBJ1-1; D uncertain. V gave up 5 bases and J gave up 7 bases, with 11 bases separating them. CDR3 length: 12 residues. The CDR3 DNA is TGTGCCAGCAGTGCCTTAGGAATTGAAGCTTTCTTT. Encoded protein: CASSALGIEAFF.

This clonotype has a count of ten or more. The chain uses TRBV11-2 and TRBJ1-1; D possibly corresponds to TRBD1 (6 bases). Germline V CDR1 and CDR2: SGHAT, FQNNGV. V gave up 5 bases and J gave up 0 bases, with 13 bases separating them. The CDR3 is 15 amino acids. The CDR3 is CASSHLRGLNTEAFF. CDR3 DNA: TGTGCCAGCAGCCATCTCAGGGGTCTGAACACTGAAGCTTTCTTT.

There are many counts of this clonotype. The chain employs TRBV12-3 or TRBV12-4 and TRBJ1-1; weak D call: TRBD1 (5 bases). This CDR3 region has 14 residues. V was pared by 7 bases and J by 1 base, with 13 bases between. DNA of the CDR3: TGTGCCAGCACCCAGGGCCAAGGGAACACTGAAGCTTTCTTT. The encoded protein is CASTQGQGNTEAFF.

The rearrangement links TRBV5-1 to TRBJ1-5; the match to TRBD1 covers 7 bases. The CDR3 is made up of 15 amino acids. V lost 4 bases, J lost 0 bases, and 4 bases stayed unmatched. In germline, CDR1 is SGHRS, CDR2 YFSETQ. The CDR3, as DNA: TGCGCCAGCAGCCCCGGGACAGTTAGCAATCAGCCCCAGCATTTT. Its translation: CASSPGTVSNQPQHF.

The table lists this clonotype with many counts. The rearrangement links TRBV4-1 to TRBJ2-7, with 7 bases identical to TRBD2. CDR3 length: 18 amino acids. Germline V lookup: CDR1 MGHRA, CDR2 YSYEKL. With V trimmed by 4 bases and J by 0 bases, 15 bases remained unmatched. CDR3 in DNA: TGCGCCAGCAGCCTCAAGGGCGACAGCAGGGACTACTCCTACGAGCAGTACTTC. It specifies CASSLKGDSRDYSYEQYF.

This clonotype was seen ten or more times. The V call is TRBV6-5, the J call TRBJ2-7; D uncertain. From germline, CDR1 is MNHEY and CDR2 SVGAGI. This CDR3 has 13 residues. The V end was cut by 2 bases, the J end by 6 bases, with 11 bases between. CDR3: CASSYTLIGEQYF. CDR3 DNA: TGTGCCAGCAGTTACACCCTTATCGGCGAGCAGTACTTC.

CDR3 region: CASSLLPERARETQHF. The CDR3 DNA reads as TGTGCCAGCAGCTTGCTCCCGGAGCGTGCGCGAGAGACCCAGCATTTT. J is TRBJ1-5 and V is TRBV7-6; D is uncertain. The CDR3 length is 16 residues. Trimming stripped 3 bases from V and 11 bases from J, with 23 bases between. Germline V gene sequence: CDR1 SGHVS, CDR2 FNYEAQ. Full variable domain (missing parts from reference TRBV7-6 and TRBJ1-5): GAGVSQSPRYKVTKRGQDVALRCDPISGHVSLYWYRQALGQGPEFLTYFNYEAQQDKSGLPNDRFSAERPEGSISTLTIQRTEQRDSAMYRCASSLLPERARETQHFGDGTRLSIL.

The DNA for the CDR3 is TGTGCCAGTAGTATGGACAGGGGGAGGAACGAGCAGTACTTC. Translated: CASSMDRGRNEQYF. This chain uses TRBV19 with TRBJ2-7, with 10 bases identical to TRBD1. Germline V lookup: CDR1 LNHDA, CDR2 SQIVND (reference sequence). The CDR3 totals 14 residues. The V and J ends lost 3 bases and 5 bases, in that order; junction bases with no gene match: 4.

The rearrangement uses TRBV29-1 and TRBJ1-1; D unresolved. The length of the CDR3 is 13 residues. The V end was cut by 3 bases, the J end by 0 bases, with 8 bases between. Germline-derived CDR1 and CDR2 are SQVTM and ANQGSEA. The CDR3 coding sequence is TGCAGCGTTGATCTTGCGTTGAACACTGAAGCTTTCTTT. Its protein product is CSVDLALNTEAFF.

V gene TRBV28 combines with J gene TRBJ2-7, with D possibly being TRBD1 or TRBD2 (6 bases each). The CDR3 totals 13 residues. The germline V gene has CDR1 MDHEN and CDR2 SYDVKM. The V end was cut by 6 bases, the J end by 7 bases, with 16 bases between. For the CDR3, the DNA is TGTGCCAGCAGGGATAGGGGGGATGGGGAGCAGTACTTC. Protein product: CASRDRGDGEQYF.

This clonotype was recorded many times. This chain links TRBV6-5 with TRBJ1-5; no clear D. Trimming took off 6 bases at V and 3 bases at J, with 18 bases between the two ends. Germline CDR1 MNHEY, CDR2 SVGAGI. The length of the CDR3 is 16 residues. Here the CDR3 DNA reads TGTGCCAGCAGACGCTTAGCTTTGGGCCTCAATCAGCCCCAGCATTTT. Translating it yields CASRRLALGLNQPQHF.

This clonotype was recorded once. V and J are TRBV24-1 and TRBJ2-7; D uncertain. Per germline, CDR1 KGHDR and CDR2 SFDVKD. This CDR3 is built from 13 residues. V dropped 5 bases and J dropped 1 base, with 8 bases sitting between them. DNA of the CDR3: TGTGCCACCAGTGGTACAGAGTCCTACGAGCAGTACTTC. Encoded protein: CATSGTESYEQYF.

This clonotype has ten or more counts. J is TRBJ1-5 and V is TRBV10-3; D remains unclear. This CDR3 spans 14 amino acids. Trimming pared 0 bases from V and 6 bases from J, leaving 9 bases between. The germline gives CDR1 ENHRY, CDR2 SYGVKD. CDR3 region: CAISESMVAQPQHF. In DNA form, the CDR3 reads TGTGCCATCAGTGAGTCGATGGTGGCTCAGCCCCAGCATTTT.